The entry below gives a single T cell receptor beta chain sequence along with its context. Its cognate antigen is unknown. The data derive from a study of response to subunit inactivated influenza vaccine. General observations from the study: The authors suggested that few new T cells are recruited per seasonal influenza vaccination.

TCRdb reanalysed the RT-PCR reads using MiXCR and keeps one entry per CDR3 protein. Of some 850,000 distinct CDR3 sequences listed, about a fifth were seen once; the top ten hold about a tenth. Sample: PBMCs from blood, taken more than 4 days after vaccination. The receptor comes from a man aged 50 or older who received an inactivated influenza vaccine.

In nucleotides, the CDR3 is TGTGCCTGGAGTACCCCCGGGAGGGCCGGGAATGAGCAGTTCTTC. Translation gives CAWSTPGRAGNEQFF. The chain couples TRBV30 to TRBJ2-1; the match to TRBD2 covers 8 bases. The germline V gene has CDR1 GTSNPN and CDR2 SVGIG (reference sequence). J gave up 7 bases and V 2 bases, and 10 bases lay outside the gene matches. The length of the CDR3 is 15 residues.